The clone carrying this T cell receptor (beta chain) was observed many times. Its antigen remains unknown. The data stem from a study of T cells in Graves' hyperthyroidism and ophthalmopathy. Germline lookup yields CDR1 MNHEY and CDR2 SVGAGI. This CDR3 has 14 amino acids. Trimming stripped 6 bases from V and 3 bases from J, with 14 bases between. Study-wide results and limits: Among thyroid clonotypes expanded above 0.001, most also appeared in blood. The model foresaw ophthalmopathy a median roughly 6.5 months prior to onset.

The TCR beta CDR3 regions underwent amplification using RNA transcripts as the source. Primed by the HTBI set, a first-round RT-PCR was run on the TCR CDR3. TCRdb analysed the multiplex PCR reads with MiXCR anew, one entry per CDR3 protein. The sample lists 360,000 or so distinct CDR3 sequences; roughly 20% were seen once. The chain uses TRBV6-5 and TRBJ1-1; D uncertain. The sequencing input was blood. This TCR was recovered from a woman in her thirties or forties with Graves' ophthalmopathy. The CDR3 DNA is TGTGCCAGCAGATTCAGATCCTGGGACACTGAAGCTTTCTTT. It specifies CASRFRSWDTEAFF.